This T cell receptor (beta chain) was retrieved from a study of cytomegalovirus exposure and HLA in healthy donors. V was pared by 6 bases and J by 8 bases, with 17 bases between. This CDR3 contains 13 residues. Looked up from germline, CDR1 is SQVTM and CDR2 is ANQGSEA. Healthy bone marrow donors formed the donor group. Both 60 Vbeta primers and 13 Jbeta primers went into the PCR. TCRdb's table, derived via immunoSEQ multiplex PCR, lists solely in-frame clones and lacks some. The repertoire holds roughly 200,000 clones, around 80% seen once, with around 4.3% in the top ten. The receptor comes from a woman aged 25 to 39 in good health and CMV-seropositive. The sequenced material came from PBMCs. V and J are TRBV29-1 and TRBJ2-1, with a weak D call TRBD2 (5 bases). The CDR3 coding sequence is TGCAGCGTAGCCCGGCTAGCCGGCGATGAGCAGTTCTTC. As protein: CSVARLAGDEQFF.